Given below is one T cell receptor (beta chain) in context. This entry comes from a study of technical replicates of blood from four donors. Trimming cost V 4 bases and J 6 bases, with 7 bases left between them. Per the germline V gene, CDR1 is SGHDT and CDR2 is YYEEEE. The length of the CDR3 is 11 residues. Sequenced by immunoSEQ multiplex PCR; TCRdb stores in-frame clones only, minus some. The table records almost 85,000 clones, about 97% of them present only once. The TCR originated in a human donor in good health. The chain employs TRBV5-6 and TRBJ1-1; D gene ambiguous. Sequenced: T cells isolated from PBMCs. The CDR3 bases are TGTGCCAGCAGCACGCTAGCTGAAGCTTTCTTT. Its translation: CASSTLAEAFF.